One and the same sample provided the 11 T cell receptor beta chains below, sequenced in a study of blood T cell repertoires in COVID-19. Measured with immunoSEQ multiplex PCR; TCRdb has only the in-frame clones, and not every one. Counted here are tens of thousands of clones, about 80% occurring once; the ten biggest clones make up about 24%. The specimen sequenced was peripheral blood. The receptors derive from a human donor in a cohort sampled during active COVID-19.

In its sample, this clone was seen once. This chain links TRBV28 with TRBJ1-1; 7 bases align to TRBD1. The CDR3 is 13 amino acids. The germline CDR1 and CDR2 sequences are MDHEN and SYDVKM. Germline trimming cut 11 bases from V and 7 bases from J; bases unmatched to any gene: 13. The CDR3 DNA follows: TGTGCCGGCAAAACAGGGGTTCAGGGTGAAGCTTTCTTT. It translates to CAGKTGVQGEAFF.

This clone occurred once. The J gene is TRBJ2-7, the V gene TRBV3-1 (or the pseudogene TRBV3-2); the D gene is possibly TRBD2 (6 bases). The CDR3 consists of 13 residues. The germline V and J ends were trimmed by 6 bases and 2 bases, with 11 bases remaining between them. Germline-derived CDR1 and CDR2 are LGHDT and YNNKEL (reference sequence). The CDR3, as DNA: TGTGCCAGCAGGCGGGGAGGTACCTACGAGCAGTACTTC. Translation: CASRRGGTYEQYF.

The chain recombines TRBV4-1 with TRBJ1-4; 8 bases align to TRBD1. Trimming at V came to 4 bases and at J to 8 bases, leaving 12 bases not matched to a gene. The length of the CDR3 is 16 residues. Germline CDR1 is MGHRA and CDR2 is YSYEKL. The CDR3 loop reads CASSPAGAGGREKLFF. Here the CDR3 DNA reads TGCGCCAGCAGCCCAGCAGGGGCAGGGGGCAGAGAAAAACTGTTTTTT.

Comments on this clone: The junction differs from germline at one of its ends, possibly a read error. This chain links TRBV6-5 with TRBJ2-3; D is possibly TRBD2 (7 bases). Germline CDR1 reads MNHEY; CDR2 reads SVGAGI. CDR3 size: 13 residues. CDR3 sequence: CAAGAVRADTQYF. CDR3 nucleotide sequence: TGCGCGGCGGGGGCGGTTCGAGCAGATACGCAGTATTTT.

The chain employs TRBV5-4 and TRBJ1-1; TRBD1 agrees at 8 bases. CDR1 is SGHNT, CDR2 YYREEE, per germline (reference sequence). V dropped 0 bases and J dropped 3; count of bases not matched to a gene: 4. The CDR3 is 15 amino acids. CDR3 DNA sequence: TGTGCCAGCAGCTTGGCCGACAGGGGAGACACTGAAGCTTTCTTT. This translates into CASSLADRGDTEAFF.

The J gene is TRBJ1-1, the V gene TRBV19; D is unclear. The germline V and J ends were trimmed by 0 bases and 11 bases, with 16 bases remaining between them. This CDR3 has 14 amino acids. The V gene's germline CDR1 is LNHDA and CDR2 SQIVND (reference sequence). CDR3: CASSIDLASAWAFF. The CDR3 nucleotides are TGTGCCAGTAGTATAGATCTTGCTAGCGCCTGGGCTTTCTTT.

This chain uses TRBV6-6 with TRBJ2-2; 9 bases are a match to TRBD1. Germline trimming cut 0 bases from V and 13 bases from J; bases unmatched to any gene: 3. This CDR3 is 13 amino acids long. Per the germline V gene, CDR1 is MNHNY and CDR2 is SVGAGI (reference sequence). The CDR3 sequence is CASSYSPGQGLFF. The CDR3, as DNA: TGTGCCAGCAGTTACTCACCGGGACAGGGGCTGTTTTTT.

The chain has TRBV19 and TRBJ2-5, with 10 bases lining up with TRBD1. The CDR3 runs to 16 residues. Germline V gene lookup returns CDR1 LNHDA and CDR2 SQIVND (reference sequence). J was trimmed by 4 bases and V by 5 bases; bases with no gene match: 10. The CDR3 DNA follows: TGTGCCAGTAGTCCCGACAGGGACAGGGGAGGAGAGACCCAGTACTTC. This encodes CASSPDRDRGGETQYF.

This clone was picked up a small number of times. The chain has TRBV5-1 and TRBJ1-4; tentatively, D is TRBD1 (5 bases). Trimming removed 0 bases at V and 6 bases at J, with 18 bases between. This CDR3 region has 17 residues. The germline gives CDR1 SGHRS, CDR2 YFSETQ. The CDR3 bases are TGCGCCAGCAGCTTGGCCGCTCTCGGACAAGTTGATGAAAAACTGTTTTTT. Residues: CASSLAALGQVDEKLFF.

V usage is TRBV19 and J usage is TRBJ1-4, with 7 bases lining up with TRBD1. Germline values: CDR1 LNHDA, CDR2 SQIVND (reference sequence). The V segment lost 7 bases and the J segment 2 bases; nucleotides outside the gene matches: 4. This CDR3 spans 14 amino acids. The CDR3 bases are TGTGCCAGTACTCCAGGGGGGACTAATGAAAAACTGTTTTTT. This codes for CASTPGGTNEKLFF. Together with reference TRBV19 and TRBJ1-4, the CDR3 gives the full variable domain: DGGITQSPKYLFRKEGQNVTLSCEQNLNHDAMYWYRQDPGQGLRLIYYSQIVNDFQKGDIAEGYSVSREKKESFPLTVTSAQKNPTAFYLCASTPGGTNEKLFFGSGTQLSVL.

The chain combines TRBV5-8 with TRBJ2-2, with 7 bases identical to TRBD2. J was trimmed by 4 bases and V by 4 bases; bases with no gene match: 10. Germline CDR1 and CDR2: SGHTS and YDEGEE. There are 16 residues in the CDR3. The CDR3 DNA reads as TGTGCCAGCAGCGCTAATAGACTAGCTGGCACCGGGGAGCTGTTTTTT. Protein sequence: CASSANRLAGTGELFF.